Given below is one TCR beta chain in context. Its antigen is not identified. One junction end disagrees with the germline gene, perhaps due to a read error. Through a sample-barcoded 5' primer and a J-beta primer mix, a second PCR was run for 7 to 11 cycles. The template-switch adaptor was a 5' adaptor with 12 random nucleotides. It tagged each cDNA molecule. TCRdb used MiXCR to reprocess the 5' RACE reads, holding one entry per CDR3 protein. The repertoire holds about 1.8 million distinct CDR3 sequences, with around half as singletons. The germline V gene encodes CDR1 SGHTA and CDR2 FQGNSA. The CDR3 has 14 residues. These data are taken from a study of blood T cells in healthy people across ages. Study-wide points: Observed TCR beta diversity showed a strong correlation with the percentage of naive T cells as measured by flow cytometry. Unsorted PBMC material precluded a definitive naive versus antigen-experienced comparison.

The TCR sequence derives from a woman between 35 and 50 years old in good health. V and J are TRBV7-2 and TRBJ1-2; 8 nucleotides align to TRBD1. Sequencing was performed on blood. DNA for the CDR3: TGTGCCGGCAGCTTAGGGGACAGGATCTATGGCTACACCTTC. This encodes CAGSLGDRIYGYTF.